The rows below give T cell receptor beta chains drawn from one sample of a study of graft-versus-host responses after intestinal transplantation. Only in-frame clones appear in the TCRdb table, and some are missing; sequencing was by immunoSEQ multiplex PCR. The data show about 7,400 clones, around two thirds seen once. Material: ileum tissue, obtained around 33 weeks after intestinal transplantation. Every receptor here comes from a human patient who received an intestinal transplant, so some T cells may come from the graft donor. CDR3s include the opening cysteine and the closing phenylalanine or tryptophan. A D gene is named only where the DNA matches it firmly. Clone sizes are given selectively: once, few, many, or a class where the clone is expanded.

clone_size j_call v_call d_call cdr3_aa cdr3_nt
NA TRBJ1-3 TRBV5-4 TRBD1 CASSWDRGNGNTIYF TGTGCCAGCAGCTGGGACAGGGGAAATGGAAACACCATATATTTT
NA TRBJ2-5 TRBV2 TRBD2 CASISGGARETQYF TGTGCCAGTATTAGCGGGGGGGCCAGAGAGACCCAGTACTTC
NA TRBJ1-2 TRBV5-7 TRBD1 CASSRGQGGGYTF TGTGCCAGCAGCCGGGGACAGGGAGGCGGCTACACCTTC
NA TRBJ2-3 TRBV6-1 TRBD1 CASSWGQGTDTQYF TGTGCCAGCAGTTGGGGACAGGGAACAGATACGCAGTATTTT
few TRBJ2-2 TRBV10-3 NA CAIRELGASGELFF TGTGCCATCAGGGAGTTGGGCGCCTCGGGGGAGCTGTTTTTT
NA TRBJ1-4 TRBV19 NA CASSPNRHNEKLFF TGTGCCAGTAGTCCGAACAGGCATAATGAAAAACTGTTTTTT
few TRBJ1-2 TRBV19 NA CASSMDGNYGYTF TGTGCCAGTAGTATGGACGGAAACTATGGCTACACCTTC
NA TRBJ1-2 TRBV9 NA CASSVASPAVILQTENGYTF TGTGCCAGCAGCGTAGCGTCCCCGGCAGTTATCCTCCAAACGGAGAATGGCTACACCTTC
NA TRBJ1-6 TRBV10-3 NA CAISEEGFNSPLHF TGTGCCATCAGTGAGGAGGGGTTCAATTCACCCCTCCACTTT
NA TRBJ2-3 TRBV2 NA CASSQERDTQYF TGTGCCAGCAGCCAGGAAAGAGATACGCAGTATTTT
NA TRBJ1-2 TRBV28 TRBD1 CASSLMAWTGKAYGYTF TGTGCCAGCAGTCTTATGGCGTGGACAGGGAAGGCCTATGGCTACACCTTC
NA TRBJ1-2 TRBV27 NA CASSLRQHLYGYTF TGTGCCAGCAGTTTAAGGCAGCACCTCTATGGCTACACCTTC
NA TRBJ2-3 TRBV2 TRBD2 CASSEIPSGHTDTQYF TGTGCCAGCAGTGAAATTCCTAGCGGGCACACAGATACGCAGTATTTT
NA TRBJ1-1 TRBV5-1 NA CASSHTSSMNTEAFF TGCGCCAGCAGCCACACCTCATCCATGAACACTGAAGCTTTCTTT
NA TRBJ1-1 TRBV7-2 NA CASSLRWSSSAFF TGTGCCAGCAGCTTACGGTGGAGTAGTTCGGCTTTCTTT
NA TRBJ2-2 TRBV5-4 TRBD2 CASSAGLAGDTGELFF TGTGCCAGCAGCGCGGGACTAGCGGGGGACACCGGGGAGCTGTTTTTT
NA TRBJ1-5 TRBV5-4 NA CASSLYGNQPQHF TGTGCCAGCAGCTTGTATGGCAATCAGCCCCAGCATTTT